This T cell receptor beta chain is from a study of T cell responses to AZD1222 COVID-19 vaccine. Study observations and caveats: Donors were mostly white British, more females; clonal diversity possibly underestimated.

Notes on this clone: As yet, its antigen is unknown.

Profiled with immunoSEQ multiplex PCR; TCRdb holds only in-frame clones, not every one. The sample contains tens of thousands of clones, about 86% of which appear only once. Germline trimming cut 6 bases from V and 4 bases from J; bases unmatched to any gene: 4. The CDR3 sequence is 13 residues long. Sequences were derived from peripheral blood, sampled 28 days after the second AZD1222 dose. The origin of this receptor is an adult who received the AZD1222 COVID-19 vaccine. The chain is built from TRBV12-3 or TRBV12-4 and TRBJ2-5, with TRBD1 matching 8 bases. The CDR3 nucleotides are TGTGCCAGCAGCGACAGGGGAGGAGAGACCCAGTACTTC. It is translated as CASSDRGGETQYF.